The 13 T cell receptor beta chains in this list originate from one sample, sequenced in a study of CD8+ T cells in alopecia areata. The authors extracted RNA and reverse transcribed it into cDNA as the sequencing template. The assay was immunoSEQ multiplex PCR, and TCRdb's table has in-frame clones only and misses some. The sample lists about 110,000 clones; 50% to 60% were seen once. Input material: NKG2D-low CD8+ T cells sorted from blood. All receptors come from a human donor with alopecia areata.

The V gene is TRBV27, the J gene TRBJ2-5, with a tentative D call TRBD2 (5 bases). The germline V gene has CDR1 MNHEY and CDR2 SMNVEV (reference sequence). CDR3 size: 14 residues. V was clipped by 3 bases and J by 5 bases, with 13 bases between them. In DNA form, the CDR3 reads TGTGCCAGCAGTTTGGCACTAGGTTGGGAGACCCAGTACTTC. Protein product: CASSLALGWETQYF.

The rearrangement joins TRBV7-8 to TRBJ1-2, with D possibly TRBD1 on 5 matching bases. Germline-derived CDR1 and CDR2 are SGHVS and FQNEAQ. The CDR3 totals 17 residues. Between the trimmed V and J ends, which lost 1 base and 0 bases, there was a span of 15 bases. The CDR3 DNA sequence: TGTGCCAGCAGCTTAGTCTTGGGGGAGGGACCTAACTATGGCTACACCTTC. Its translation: CASSLVLGEGPNYGYTF.

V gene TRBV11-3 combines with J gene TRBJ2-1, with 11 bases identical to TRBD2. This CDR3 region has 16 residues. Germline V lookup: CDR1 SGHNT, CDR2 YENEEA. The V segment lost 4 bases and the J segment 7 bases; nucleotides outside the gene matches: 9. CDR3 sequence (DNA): TGTGCCAGCAGCTCCGTAGCGGGAGGGCCGGGGAATGAGCAGTTCTTC. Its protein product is CASSSVAGGPGNEQFF.

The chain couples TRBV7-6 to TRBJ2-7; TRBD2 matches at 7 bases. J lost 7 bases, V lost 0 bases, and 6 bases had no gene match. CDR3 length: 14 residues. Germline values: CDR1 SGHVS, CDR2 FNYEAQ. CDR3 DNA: TGTGCCAGCAGCTTAGCGGGAGGGCCCTCGGAGCAGTACTTC. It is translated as CASSLAGGPSEQYF.

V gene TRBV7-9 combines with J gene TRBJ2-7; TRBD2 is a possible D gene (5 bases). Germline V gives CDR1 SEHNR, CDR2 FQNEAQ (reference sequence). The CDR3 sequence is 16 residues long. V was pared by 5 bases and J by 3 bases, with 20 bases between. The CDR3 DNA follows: TGTGCCAGCAGCAAGAGCGGAAGGGCTCATCTCTACGAGCAGTACTTC. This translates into CASSKSGRAHLYEQYF.

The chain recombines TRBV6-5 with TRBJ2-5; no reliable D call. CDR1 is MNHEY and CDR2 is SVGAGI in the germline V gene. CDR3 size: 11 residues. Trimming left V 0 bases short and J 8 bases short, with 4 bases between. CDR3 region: CASSYSVTQYF. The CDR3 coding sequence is TGTGCCAGCAGTTACTCGGTTACCCAGTACTTC.

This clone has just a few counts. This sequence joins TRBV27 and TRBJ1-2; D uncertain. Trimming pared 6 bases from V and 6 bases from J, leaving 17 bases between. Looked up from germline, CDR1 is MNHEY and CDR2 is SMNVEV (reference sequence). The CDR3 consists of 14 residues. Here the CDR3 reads CASSLGRVNDGYTF. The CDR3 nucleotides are TGTGCCAGCAGCCTCGGGAGGGTCAACGATGGCTACACCTTC.

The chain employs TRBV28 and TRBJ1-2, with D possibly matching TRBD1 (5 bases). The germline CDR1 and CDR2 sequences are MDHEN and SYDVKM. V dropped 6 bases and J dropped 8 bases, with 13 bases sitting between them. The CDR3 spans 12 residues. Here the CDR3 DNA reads TGTGCCAGCAGCAGGGACCTACGGGGCTACACCTTC. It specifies CASSRDLRGYTF.

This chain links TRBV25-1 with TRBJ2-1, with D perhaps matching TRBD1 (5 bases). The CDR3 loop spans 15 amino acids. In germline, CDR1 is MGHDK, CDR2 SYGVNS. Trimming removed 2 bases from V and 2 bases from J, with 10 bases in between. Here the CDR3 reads CASSEGQGPYNEQFF. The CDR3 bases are TGTGCCAGCAGTGAAGGCCAGGGCCCCTACAATGAGCAGTTCTTC.

The CDR3 loop reads CASSFIGGPYEQYF. The CDR3 coding sequence is TGTGCCAGCAGTTTCATTGGAGGCCCTTACGAGCAGTACTTC. The rearrangement joins TRBV27 to TRBJ2-7, with D perhaps TRBD2 (5 bases). V shed 3 bases and J shed 4 bases, with 13 bases lying between them. This CDR3 has 14 residues. CDR1 MNHEY and CDR2 SMNVEV come from the germline V gene (reference sequence).

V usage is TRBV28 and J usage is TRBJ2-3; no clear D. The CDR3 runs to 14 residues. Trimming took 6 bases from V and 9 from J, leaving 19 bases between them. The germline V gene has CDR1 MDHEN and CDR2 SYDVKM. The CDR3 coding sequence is TGTGCCAGCAGAGAGGAACCCCAAACCGAGACGCAGTATTTT. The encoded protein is CASREEPQTETQYF. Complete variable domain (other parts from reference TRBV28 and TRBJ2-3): DVKVTQSSRYLVKRTGEKVFLECVQDMDHENMFWYRQDPGLGLRLIYFSYDVKMKEKGDIPEGYSVSREKKERFSLILESASTNQTSMYLCASREEPQTETQYFGPGTRLTVL.

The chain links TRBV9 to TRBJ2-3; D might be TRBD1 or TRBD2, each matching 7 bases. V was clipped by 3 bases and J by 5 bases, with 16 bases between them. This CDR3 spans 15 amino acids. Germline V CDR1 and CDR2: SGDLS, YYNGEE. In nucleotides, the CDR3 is TGTGCCAGCAGCGGGGGGGGACAGACGGGAGATACGCAGTATTTT. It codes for CASSGGGQTGDTQYF.

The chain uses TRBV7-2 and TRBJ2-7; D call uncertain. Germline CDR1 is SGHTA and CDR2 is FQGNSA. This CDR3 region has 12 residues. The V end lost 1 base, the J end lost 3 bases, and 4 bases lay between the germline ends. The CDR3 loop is CASSLVNYEQYF. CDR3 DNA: TGTGCCAGCAGCTTAGTCAACTACGAGCAGTACTTC.